This T cell receptor beta chain is from a study of regulatory T cells in long-lasting Graves disease. Trimming cost V 4 bases and J 0 bases, with 10 bases left between them. Germline CDR1 is LNHDA and CDR2 is SQIVND (reference sequence). CDR3 size: 15 residues. Time point denoted: newly diagnosed GD, antithyroid drugs for less than 3 months. The TCR library was prepared using RNA isolated from PBMCs. Guidelines of the American Thyroid Association were used to diagnose Graves' disease. iRepertoire HTBI primers and Arm-PCR of CDR3 regions built TCR beta libraries. TCRdb itself ran the multiplex PCR reads through MiXCR, one entry per CDR3 protein. The repertoire holds approximately 470,000 distinct CDR3 sequences, about 17% seen once, with approximately 12% in the top ten. These records were also assigned to another study, of T cells in Graves' hyperthyroidism and ophthalmopathy.

Sequenced material: peripheral blood mononuclear cells (PBMCs), taken at new diagnosis, from a patient treated with antithyroid drugs. V usage is TRBV19 and J usage is TRBJ2-1, with a weak D call TRBD1 (6 bases). This TCR came from a man in his forties with Graves disease. The CDR3 region is CASSTRTASYNEQFF. The CDR3 DNA reads TGTGCCAGTAGTACCAGGACAGCCTCCTACAATGAGCAGTTCTTC.